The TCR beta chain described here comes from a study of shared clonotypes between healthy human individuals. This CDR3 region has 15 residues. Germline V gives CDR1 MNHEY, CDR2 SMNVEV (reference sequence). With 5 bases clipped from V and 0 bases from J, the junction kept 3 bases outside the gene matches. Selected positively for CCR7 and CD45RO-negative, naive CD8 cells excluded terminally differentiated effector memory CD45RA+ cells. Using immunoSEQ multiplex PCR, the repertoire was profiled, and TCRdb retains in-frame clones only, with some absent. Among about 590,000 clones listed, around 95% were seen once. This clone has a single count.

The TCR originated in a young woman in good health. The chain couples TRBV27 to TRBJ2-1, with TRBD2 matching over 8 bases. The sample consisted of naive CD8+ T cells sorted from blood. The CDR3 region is CASSGSGSSYNEQFF. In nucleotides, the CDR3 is TGTGCCAGCAGTGGAAGCGGGAGCTCCTACAATGAGCAGTTCTTC.